This T cell receptor beta chain was identified in a study of Siglec-9 on CD8 T cells in melanoma. General study results and limits: In melanoma tumors, a Siglec-9-marked effector memory CD8+ subset reportedly appeared to accumulate.

After removal of 5 bases from V and 1 base from J, the junction contained 13 bases not matched to a gene. The CDR3 spans 17 residues. Germline V gene data show CDR1 as SGHAT and CDR2 as FQNNGV. Profiling relied on immunoSEQ multiplex PCR, and the TCRdb table lists in-frame clones only, not all of them. The sample consists of tens of thousands of clones, more than 80% of them appearing once. Comment on this clone: Its antigen remains unknown.

The chain couples TRBV11-2 to TRBJ1-1; 7 nucleotides agree with TRBD1. The sample was Siglec-9- CD8+ T cells sorted from blood. The source of this sequence is a human donor in good health. The CDR3 DNA follows: TGTGCCAGCAGCCCAAGGGGGCGGAGGGGAGGGAACACTGAAGCTTTCTTT. Translating gives CASSPRGRRGGNTEAFF.